The T cell receptor (beta chain) described here comes from a study of T cell responses to AZD1222 COVID-19 vaccine. The CDR3 totals 12 residues. V was clipped by 9 bases and J by 4 bases, with 9 bases between them. Germline V gene sequence: CDR1 MNHEY, CDR2 SMNVEV (reference sequence). Assay: immunoSEQ multiplex PCR; the TCRdb copy retains only in-frame clones and omits some. The table lists some 120,000 clones, about 91% of them singletons, with about a tenth in the top ten. The chain is built from TRBV27 and TRBJ1-4, with TRBD1 as a possible D gene (6 bases). The receptor's source is an adult in good health. Sequencing was performed on peripheral blood, taken on day 0 of AZD1222 vaccination. The CDR3 spells CASRGHNEKLFF. CDR3 DNA: TGTGCCAGTAGGGGACATAATGAAAAACTGTTTTTT.